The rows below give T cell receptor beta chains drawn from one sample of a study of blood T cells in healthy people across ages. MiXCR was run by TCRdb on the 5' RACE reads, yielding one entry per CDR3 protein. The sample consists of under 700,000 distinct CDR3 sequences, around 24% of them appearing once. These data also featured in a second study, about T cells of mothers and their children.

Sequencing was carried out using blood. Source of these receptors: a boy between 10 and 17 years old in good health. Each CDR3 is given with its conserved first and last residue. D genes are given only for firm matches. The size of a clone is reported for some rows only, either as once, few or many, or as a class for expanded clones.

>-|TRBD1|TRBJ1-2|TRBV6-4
TGTGCCAGCAGTGACGGGACAGGGGATCGGTATGGCTACACCTTC
CASSDGTGDRYGYTF
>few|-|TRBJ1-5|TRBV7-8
TGTGCCAGCAGCCCGACTTCAGGGGTGGGACAGCCCCAGCATTTT
CASSPTSGVGQPQHF
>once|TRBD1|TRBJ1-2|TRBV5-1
TGCGCCAGCAGCTTGGTGGAGGGGGCCTCTGTGAACTATAGCTACACCTTC
CASSLVEGASVNYSYTF
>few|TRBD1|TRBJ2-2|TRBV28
TGTGCCAGCAGTTTGGACCGACAGGGAAAGTTTAGTACCGGGGAGCTGTTTTTT
CASSLDRQGKFSTGELFF
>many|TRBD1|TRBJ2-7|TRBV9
TGTGCCAGCAGCGTAGGGGACAGCTACGAGCAGTACTTC
CASSVGDSYEQYF
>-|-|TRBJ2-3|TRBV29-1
TGCAGCGTTGCCAGGGTGGGAGTGGGAACAGATACGCAGTATTTT
CSVARVGVGTDTQYF
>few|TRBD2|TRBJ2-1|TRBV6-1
TGTGCCAGCAGGGACCCGACTAGCGGGGGGTCCTACAATGAGCAGTTCTTC
CASRDPTSGGSYNEQFF
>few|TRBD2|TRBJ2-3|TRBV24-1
TGTGCCACAGCCGAGGCGGGAGGAGGAGATACGCAGTATTTT
CATAEAGGGDTQYF
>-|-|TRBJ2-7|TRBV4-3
TGCGCCAGCAGCCAAGATGGGGGCCCGGGGTACGAGCAGTACTTC
CASSQDGGPGYEQYF
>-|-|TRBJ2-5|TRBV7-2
TGTGCCAGCAGCTCACCAGGACCGAGGTGGGAGACCCAGTACTTC
CASSSPGPRWETQYF
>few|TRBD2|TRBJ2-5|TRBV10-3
TGTGCCATCAGTGCTGGACTAGCGGGAGGGAGTGGAGAGACCCAGTACTTC
CAISAGLAGGSGETQYF
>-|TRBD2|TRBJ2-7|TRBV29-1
TGTAGCGGCGGGACTAACTACGAGCAGTACTTC
CSGGTNYEQYF
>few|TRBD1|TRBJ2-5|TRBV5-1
TGCGCCAGCAGCCCAGATCCCGCAGGGGGCACAGAGACCCAGTACTTC
CASSPDPAGGTETQYF
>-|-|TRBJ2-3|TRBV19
TGTGCCACTAGTTTCATGGGAGATACGCAGTATTTT
CATSFMGDTQYF
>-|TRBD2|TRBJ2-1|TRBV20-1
TGCAGTGCTAGACCGGTAAACGTTCTAGCGGGAGGGCCCTACAATGAGCAGTTCTTC
CSARPVNVLAGGPYNEQFF
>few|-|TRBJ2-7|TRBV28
TGTGCCTGCAGTTCAGGGGCTAGCGGACCCTACGAGCAGTACTTC
CACSSGASGPYEQYF
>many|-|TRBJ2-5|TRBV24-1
TGTGCCACCAGTGACACACGGACAGAAGAGACCCAGTACTTC
CATSDTRTEETQYF
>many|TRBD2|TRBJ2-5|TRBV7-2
TGTGCCAGCAGCTTGGGGACTACACAAGAGACCCAGTACTTC
CASSLGTTQETQYF
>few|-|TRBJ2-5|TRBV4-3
TGCGCCAGCAGCCGCACTAGGGGGGCAGAAGAGACCCAGTACTTC
CASSRTRGAEETQYF
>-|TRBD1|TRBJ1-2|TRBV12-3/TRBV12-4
TGTGCCAGCAGTTCCCTCTTTCAGGGGGGCGGCTACACCTTC
CASSSLFQGGGYTF
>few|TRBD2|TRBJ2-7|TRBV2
TGTGCCAGCATTCCCCAGCGGGAGTCGGACGAGCAGTACTTC
CASIPQRESDEQYF
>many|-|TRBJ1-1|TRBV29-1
TGCAGCGTGTCGAACACTGAAGCTTTCTTT
CSVSNTEAFF
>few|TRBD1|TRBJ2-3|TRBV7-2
TGTGCCAGCAGCTCTGACAGGGAAGATACGCAGTATTTT
CASSSDREDTQYF
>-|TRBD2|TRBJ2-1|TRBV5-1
TGCGCCAGCAGCTTGTCAGCGGGGGGGGTTCATGAGCAGTTCTTC
CASSLSAGGVHEQFF